The 29 T cell receptor beta chains listed next were all sequenced from one sample in a study of T-cell memory formation after mild COVID-19. Via MiXCR, TCRdb re-called the 5' RACE reads, giving one row per CDR3 protein. The sample lists roughly 350,000 distinct CDR3 sequences, about 21% occurring once. The specimen sequenced was PBMCs or a T cell subset sorted from them (not recorded which). These receptors were collected from an adult woman who had mild COVID-19 (a few samples of this study predate the infection). Cell type and time point are not known.

This clonotype was picked up many times. The chain couples TRBV12-3 or TRBV12-4 to TRBJ1-2; TRBD1 might be the D (5 bases). The CDR3 sequence is 14 residues long. With 6 bases removed from V and 5 bases from J, the gap between germline ends came to 16 bases. CDR3 nucleotides: TGTGCCAGCAGCTTGGGGCAGGGACCTTATGGCTACACCTTC. Translated, it gives CASSLGQGPYGYTF.

This clonotype appeared a few times. The chain has TRBV6-6 and TRBJ2-5, with D possibly being TRBD2 (6 bases). CDR3 size: 12 residues. Germline CDR1 MNHNY, CDR2 SVGAGI (reference sequence). Trimming took off 7 bases at V and 5 bases at J, with 11 bases between the two ends. CDR3 DNA sequence: TGTGCCAGCACCATGGAGGGGGAGACCCAGTACTTC. This translates into CASTMEGETQYF.

Only a few counts were recorded for this clonotype. The chain recombines TRBV20-1 with TRBJ2-3; D not certain. Trimming stripped 3 bases from V and 7 bases from J, with 5 bases between. The CDR3 extends over 10 amino acids. The germline V gene encodes CDR1 DFQATT and CDR2 SNEGSKA (reference sequence). In DNA, the CDR3 is TGCAGTGCTAGTGCGAATACGCAGTATTTT. Translation gives CSASANTQYF.

This clonotype was seen a handful of times. The rearrangement links TRBV5-4 to TRBJ2-7; 10 bases map to TRBD2. The CDR3 is made up of 15 amino acids. V lost 1 base and J lost 7; bases outside the gene matches: 8. CDR1 is SGHNT and CDR2 is YYREEE in the germline V gene (reference sequence). This chain's CDR3 is CASSLILAGDSEQYF. The DNA for the CDR3 is TGTGCCAGCAGCTTGATCCTAGCGGGGGACTCTGAGCAGTACTTC.

The chain carries TRBV7-9 and TRBJ2-5; TRBD1 agrees at 10 bases. V lost 4 bases and J lost 0; bases outside the gene matches: 5. The CDR3 totals 16 residues. In germline, CDR1 is SEHNR, CDR2 FQNEAQ (reference sequence). CDR3: CASSSGQGENQETQYF. The CDR3 DNA reads TGTGCCAGCAGCTCCGGACAGGGGGAGAACCAAGAGACCCAGTACTTC.

The table lists this clonotype with a few counts. The chain has TRBV20-1 and TRBJ2-7; TRBD1 matches 8 bases. Per the germline V gene, CDR1 is DFQATT and CDR2 is SNEGSKA (reference sequence). There are 14 residues in the CDR3. V lost 3 bases to trimming and J lost 3 bases; unmatched junction nucleotides: 7. The CDR3 nucleotides are TGCAGTGCTAGTTTTCCAGGGGGCTTCTACGAGCAGTACTTC. Protein: CSASFPGGFYEQYF.

The V gene is TRBV4-2, the J gene TRBJ2-1; D is perhaps TRBD2 (5 bases). V was cut by 3 bases and J by 12 bases, with 15 bases left in between. This CDR3 has 13 residues. CDR1 is LGHNA, CDR2 YNFKEQ, per germline. CDR3 sequence (DNA): TGTGCCAGCAGCCACGCTGGAGGCGGTGTGCAGTTCTTC. Translating it yields CASSHAGGGVQFF.

The chain uses TRBV12-5 and TRBJ2-2; 9 bases are shared with TRBD2. Germline assignment: CDR1 LGHNT and CDR2 FRNRAP. The length of the CDR3 is 19 residues. V shed 5 bases and J 4 bases; nucleotides not matched to a gene: 17. CDR3 coding DNA: TGTGCTAGTGGTATTAACCCCCAGCTGGGGACTAGCCCCACCGGGGAGCTGTTTTTT. The encoded protein is CASGINPQLGTSPTGELFF.

This clonotype was counted between two and nine times. The V and J genes are TRBV4-1 and TRBJ2-5; 13 bases align to TRBD2. The CDR3 extends over 18 amino acids. Trimming removed 0 bases from V and 0 bases from J; junction bases left unmatched: 4. Germline assignment: CDR1 MGHRA and CDR2 YSYEKL. This CDR3 is CASSQEWGTSGDQETQYF. The CDR3 bases are TGCGCCAGCAGCCAAGAGTGGGGGACTAGCGGGGACCAAGAGACCCAGTACTTC.

This sequence joins TRBV5-4 and TRBJ2-7; TRBD1 matches 8 bases. Germline V gives CDR1 SGHNT, CDR2 YYREEE (reference sequence). There are 12 residues in the CDR3. V shed 4 bases, J shed 5 bases, and the junction held 2 bases outside the gene matches. The CDR3 bases are TGTGCCAGCAGCCACAGGGGGGACGAGCAGTACTTC. Its translation: CASSHRGDEQYF.

This chain uses TRBV29-1 with TRBJ1-5; D gene unclear. CDR1 SQVTM and CDR2 ANQGSEA come from the germline V gene. V lost 1 base and J 2 bases, leaving 6 bases between the germline ends. This CDR3 has 13 residues. CDR3 sequence reads: CSVEVERNQPQHF. The CDR3 nucleotides are TGCAGCGTTGAAGTGGAGCGCAATCAGCCCCAGCATTTT.

This clonotype came up many times. The chain recombines TRBV5-5 with TRBJ2-2; D gene uncertain. Between the trimmed V and J ends, which lost 2 bases and 4 bases, there was a span of 6 bases. In germline, CDR1 is SGHKS, CDR2 YYEKEE (reference sequence). This CDR3 contains 13 residues. CDR3 protein: CASSFSITGELFF. The DNA for the CDR3 is TGTGCCAGCAGCTTCTCTATCACCGGGGAGCTGTTTTTT.

The chain carries TRBV25-1 and TRBJ2-3, with 11 bases that match TRBD2. Trimming cost V 3 bases and J 4 bases; bases outside gene matches: 0. The CDR3 covers 14 residues. Germline V gene sequence: CDR1 MGHDK, CDR2 SYGVNS. The CDR3 DNA is TGTGCCAGCAGTGAGACTAGCGGGGCAGATACGCAGTATTTT. It translates to CASSETSGADTQYF.

This clonotype was observed a handful of times. The CDR3 coding sequence is TGTGCCAGCAGCTTGGAATGGGATACGCAGTATTTT. This codes for CASSLEWDTQYF. V gene TRBV5-5 combines with J gene TRBJ2-3; the D is unclear. V was pared by 0 bases and J by 6 bases, with 5 bases between. CDR3 length: 12 residues. Germline lookup yields CDR1 SGHKS and CDR2 YYEKEE (reference sequence).

This clonotype came up a few times. The chain combines TRBV7-8 with TRBJ2-1, with no clear D. V lost 5 bases, J lost 8 bases, and 10 bases lay in between. There are 12 residues in the CDR3. Per the germline V gene, CDR1 is SGHVS and CDR2 is FQNEAQ. The CDR3 loop reads CASSRLVDEQFF. The DNA for the CDR3 is TGTGCCAGCAGCCGCTTGGTGGATGAGCAGTTCTTC.

J is TRBJ1-1 and V is TRBV7-2; 10 bases match TRBD1. Germline V gene lookup returns CDR1 SGHTA and CDR2 FQGNSA. This CDR3 contains 13 residues. J gave up 10 bases and V 4 bases, and 6 bases lay outside the gene matches. In DNA, the CDR3 is TGTGCCAGCAGCTACCGGGACAGGGGTTTAGCTTTCTTT. Residues: CASSYRDRGLAFF.

The genes are TRBV27 and TRBJ1-6; D is ambiguous. The germline V and J ends were trimmed by 3 bases and 9 bases, with 6 bases remaining between them. Germline V lookup: CDR1 MNHEY, CDR2 SMNVEV (reference sequence). The CDR3 has 12 residues. The CDR3 sequence is CASSFPGSPLHF. In DNA, the CDR3 is TGTGCCAGCAGTTTCCCCGGTTCACCCCTCCACTTT.

The chain couples TRBV7-2 to TRBJ2-1; tentative D call: TRBD2 (6 bases). This CDR3 contains 16 residues. The V and J ends lost 1 base and 0 bases respectively, with 10 bases between them. Germline-derived CDR1 and CDR2 are SGHTA and FQGNSA. The DNA for the CDR3 is TGTGCCAGCAGCTTAGGCGGGATGAGCTCCTACAATGAGCAGTTCTTC. This gives the protein CASSLGGMSSYNEQFF.

The chain recombines TRBV30 with TRBJ2-5; 8 nucleotides match TRBD1. This CDR3 region has 15 residues. The germline gives CDR1 GTSNPN, CDR2 SVGIG (reference sequence). V shed 4 bases and J 5 bases; nucleotides not matched to a gene: 12. The CDR3 spells CAWTTGQGGQETQYF. For the CDR3, the DNA is TGTGCCTGGACCACCGGACAGGGCGGGCAGGAGACCCAGTACTTC.

This sequence joins TRBV19 and TRBJ2-1; D unclear. Looked up from germline, CDR1 is LNHDA and CDR2 is SQIVND (reference sequence). V gave up 6 bases and J gave up 6 bases, with 9 bases separating them. CDR3 length: 12 residues. The CDR3 loop reads CASRLGPNEQFF. CDR3 nucleotide sequence: TGTGCCAGTAGGCTAGGCCCCAATGAGCAGTTCTTC.

This clonotype was seen a handful of times. The rearrangement joins TRBV29-1 to TRBJ2-2; 7 bases map to TRBD1. Germline values: CDR1 SQVTM, CDR2 ANQGSEA. V was pared by 5 bases and J by 0 bases, with 9 bases of the junction left unmatched. The CDR3 spans 16 residues. The CDR3 protein is CSVNPSGTANTGELFF. The CDR3 region has the DNA TGCAGCGTTAACCCGTCCGGGACAGCGAACACCGGGGAGCTGTTTTTT.

This chain uses TRBV5-1 with TRBJ1-1, with 7 bases matching TRBD1. J lost 3 bases, V lost 1 base, and 6 bases had no gene match. Germline V gene sequence: CDR1 SGHRS, CDR2 YFSETQ. The CDR3 spans 15 residues. The CDR3 DNA follows: TGCGCCAGCAGCTTGACAGGGGAGCGGGACACTGAAGCTTTCTTT. The encoded protein is CASSLTGERDTEAFF.

CDR3 nucleotides: TGCAGCGCCCCTCGGACAGCGGGAGCCCCCAATGAGCAGTTCTTC. As protein: CSAPRTAGAPNEQFF. The chain combines TRBV29-1 with TRBJ2-1, with TRBD2 identical over 8 bases. Germline lookup yields CDR1 SQVTM and CDR2 ANQGSEA. The CDR3 is made up of 15 amino acids. With V trimmed by 7 bases and J by 6 bases, 14 bases remained unmatched.

The CDR3 region has the DNA TGTGCCAGCAGTTACCCGACCCAACAGCAGTACTTC. Its protein product is CASSYPTQQQYF. The chain is built from TRBV6-2 or TRBV6-3 and TRBJ2-7, with no clear D. This CDR3 is 12 amino acids long. V was pared by 2 bases and J by 8 bases, with 10 bases between. Germline CDR1 is MNHEY and CDR2 is SVGEGT.

The chain employs TRBV10-3 and TRBJ1-1, with 11 bases matching TRBD1. The CDR3 runs to 16 residues. Looked up from germline, CDR1 is ENHRY and CDR2 is SYGVKD. The junction had 4 bases not matched to a gene; V was cut back by 2 bases and J by 2 bases. This chain's CDR3 is CAISEPGQGANTEAFF. DNA for the CDR3: TGTGCCATCAGTGAGCCTGGACAGGGGGCAAACACTGAAGCTTTCTTT.

The rearrangement links TRBV20-1 to TRBJ2-2; D unresolved. This CDR3 is built from 14 residues. V lost 0 bases and J lost 5, with 10 bases in between. Germline CDR1 is DFQATT and CDR2 is SNEGSKA (reference sequence). The chain's CDR3 is CSARDRQATGELFF. As DNA, the CDR3 is TGCAGTGCTAGAGATCGCCAGGCTACCGGGGAGCTGTTTTTT.

The rearrangement links TRBV5-1 to TRBJ1-1; 7 nucleotides match TRBD1. The germline V gene encodes CDR1 SGHRS and CDR2 YFSETQ. J was trimmed by 3 bases and V by 5 bases; bases with no gene match: 7. The CDR3 is made up of 14 amino acids. DNA for the CDR3: TGCGCCAGCAGGCCCGGGACAGATGACACTGAAGCTTTCTTT. Translated: CASRPGTDDTEAFF.

The V gene is TRBV7-9, the J gene TRBJ1-1; D ambiguous. This CDR3 is built from 15 residues. Looked up from germline, CDR1 is SEHNR and CDR2 is FQNEAQ (reference sequence). With 3 bases removed from V and 5 bases from J, the gap between germline ends came to 16 bases. The DNA of the CDR3 is TGTGCCAGCAGCTTTCTTGTCGGGGAGGGAACTGAAGCTTTCTTT. Translating it yields CASSFLVGEGTEAFF.

This chain joins TRBV20-1 and TRBJ2-1, with TRBD1 identical over 8 bases. Germline V lookup: CDR1 DFQATT, CDR2 SNEGSKA (reference sequence). Losses at the gene ends were 4 bases for V and 1 base for J; bases not matched to a gene: 6. CDR3 length: 15 amino acids. The CDR3 loop is CSAKRQGKSYNEQFF. In nucleotides, the CDR3 is TGCAGTGCTAAAAGACAGGGGAAGTCCTACAATGAGCAGTTCTTC.